These T cell receptor beta chains were read from a single sample in a study of T cells in tumors after PD-1 blockade. Profiled with immunoSEQ multiplex PCR; TCRdb holds only in-frame clones, not every one. The table has some 48,000 clones, more than 70% seen once; the top ten hold 16%. Source: PBMCs, taken before anti-PD-1 treatment. Receptors were obtained from a human donor with basal cell carcinoma. CDR3s include the opening cysteine and the closing phenylalanine or tryptophan. D genes are given only for firm matches. Not every row has a clone size; where given, it reads once, few, many or a size class.

d_call	clone_size	v_call	j_call	cdr3_aa	cdr3_nt
NA	NA	TRBV6-5	TRBJ1-5	CASSYRGSNQPQHF	TGTGCCAGCAGTTACCGAGGGAGCAATCAGCCCCAGCATTTT
TRBD1	NA	TRBV13	TRBJ1-2	CASSSRDRGLYGYTF	TGTGCCAGCAGCTCTAGAGACAGGGGCCTCTATGGCTACACCTTC
TRBD2	NA	TRBV5-4	TRBJ2-1	CASSLGTTSGGFF	TGTGCCAGCAGCTTGGGTACGACTAGCGGGGGGTTCTTC
NA	NA	TRBV5-4	TRBJ1-4	CASSPGGDPWEKLFF	TGTGCCAGCAGCCCTGGTGGGGACCCGTGGGAAAAACTGTTTTTT
TRBD1	NA	TRBV29-1	TRBJ1-2	CSVLRTGDGYTF	TGCAGCGTTCTCCGGACAGGGGATGGCTACACCTTC
TRBD1	NA	TRBV7-3	TRBJ2-7	CASSLQGADEQYF	TGTGCCAGCAGCTTACAGGGGGCGGACGAGCAGTACTTC
TRBD2	NA	TRBV28	TRBJ2-3	CVSSSAGGGSDTQYF	TGTGTCAGCAGTTCAGCGGGAGGGGGCTCAGATACGCAGTATTTT
NA	NA	TRBV10-2	TRBJ2-1	CASNVPKQNNEQFF	TGCGCCAGCAATGTGCCCAAACAGAACAATGAGCAGTTCTTC
NA	NA	TRBV6-5	TRBJ2-1	CASSYGNEGRWNEQFF	TGTGCCAGCAGTTACGGGAATGAGGGTCGGTGGAATGAGCAGTTCTTC
TRBD1	once	TRBV5-4	TRBJ1-1	CASSPQTGGRTEAFF	TGTGCCAGCAGCCCGCAAACAGGGGGAAGAACTGAAGCTTTCTTT
NA	few	TRBV6-6	TRBJ1-5	CASSYGGTLSNQPQHF	TGTGCCAGCAGTTACGGTGGGACACTTAGCAATCAGCCCCAGCATTTT
NA	NA	TRBV3-1/TRBV3-2	TRBJ1-1	CASSQGPPWGEAFF	TGTGCCAGCAGCCAAGGACCCCCGTGGGGTGAAGCTTTCTTT
NA	NA	TRBV28	TRBJ2-2	CASRDGHGELFF	TGTGCCAGCAGGGATGGGCACGGGGAGCTGTTTTTT
TRBD1	NA	TRBV28	TRBJ1-1	CASRQLTGDTEAFF	TGTGCCAGCAGACAATTAACAGGGGACACTGAAGCTTTCTTT
NA	NA	TRBV6-5	TRBJ2-7	CASSWGYEQYF	TGTGCCAGCAGTTGGGGCTACGAGCAGTACTTC
NA	NA	TRBV5-1	TRBJ1-1	CASSAQGNTEAFF	TGCGCCAGCAGCGCACAGGGGAACACTGAAGCTTTCTTT
NA	few	TRBV7-9	TRBJ1-1	CASSVVLNTEAFF	TGTGCCAGCAGCGTTGTACTGAACACTGAAGCTTTCTTT
TRBD2	NA	TRBV10-3	TRBJ2-3	CATLRASGSTDTQYF	TGTGCCACCCTTCGGGCTAGCGGTAGCACAGATACGCAGTATTTT
TRBD1	NA	TRBV13	TRBJ1-1	CASSFDRGRTEAFF	TGTGCCAGCAGCTTTGACAGGGGTAGAACTGAAGCTTTCTTT
TRBD1	NA	TRBV29-1	TRBJ2-7	CSGKTGVEQYF	TGCAGCGGGAAGACAGGGGTCGAGCAGTACTTC
TRBD1	NA	TRBV27	TRBJ1-2	CASRRPGQGVSGYTF	TGTGCCAGCAGGCGCCCGGGACAGGGAGTTTCGGGCTACACCTTC
TRBD1	NA	TRBV7-9	TRBJ2-5	CASSYGTGSVTQYF	TGTGCCAGCAGCTATGGGACAGGATCCGTGACCCAGTACTTC
TRBD1	NA	TRBV7-9	TRBJ2-7	CASSLRWGQGDHEQYF	TGTGCCAGCAGCTTAAGGTGGGGGCAGGGGGATCACGAGCAGTACTTC
TRBD1	once	TRBV7-3	TRBJ2-1	CASSLQGASYNEQFF	TGTGCCAGCAGCTTACAGGGGGCATCCTACAATGAGCAGTTCTTC
NA	NA	TRBV5-6	TRBJ2-2	CASSTYRDAGELFF	TGTGCCAGCAGCACTTACAGGGACGCCGGGGAGCTGTTTTTT
NA	NA	TRBV2	TRBJ2-2	CASSRDTFPGPNTGELFF	TGTGCCAGCAGCCGGGACACATTTCCGGGACCTAACACCGGGGAGCTGTTTTTT
NA	few	TRBV28	TRBJ1-2	CASSGNYGYTF	TGTGCCAGCAGTGGTAACTATGGCTACACCTTC
NA	NA	TRBV28	TRBJ1-3	CASSFSPSGNTIYF	TGTGCCAGCAGTTTTTCTCCCTCTGGAAACACCATATATTTT
NA	NA	TRBV12-3/TRBV12-4	TRBJ1-4	CASSFAGNEKLFF	TGTGCCAGCAGTTTCGCAGGAAACGAAAAACTGTTTTTT
NA	NA	TRBV18	TRBJ1-1	CASSPLTENTEAFF	TGTGCCAGCTCACCCTTGACAGAGAACACTGAAGCTTTCTTT
NA	NA	TRBV3-1/TRBV3-2	TRBJ1-1	CASSPLGGREAFF	TGTGCCAGCAGCCCCCTAGGAGGGAGGGAAGCTTTCTTT
TRBD2	NA	TRBV19	TRBJ2-1	CASSGGVPYNEQFF	TGTGCCAGTAGTGGGGGGGTACCCTACAATGAGCAGTTCTTC
TRBD1	NA	TRBV6-5	TRBJ1-2	CASSWGQGDYGYTF	TGTGCCAGCAGTTGGGGACAGGGGGACTATGGCTACACCTTC
TRBD2	NA	TRBV6-5	TRBJ2-7	CASSYDAAGGYEQYF	TGTGCCAGCAGTTACGACGCGGCGGGGGGCTACGAGCAGTACTTC
NA	NA	TRBV21-1	TRBJ2-5	CASSKGGDSEETQYF	TGTGCCAGCAGCAAAGGCGGGGACAGTGAAGAGACCCAGTACTTC
NA	NA	TRBV5-1	TRBJ2-7	CASSPGQNEQYF	TGCGCCAGCAGCCCTGGACAGAACGAGCAGTACTTC
TRBD1	NA	TRBV10-3	TRBJ1-1	CATGGSGEAFF	TGTGCAACAGGGGGCAGTGGTGAAGCTTTCTTT
TRBD2	NA	TRBV27	TRBJ2-1	CASSFGASGKLNEQFF	TGTGCCAGCAGTTTTGGGGCTAGCGGGAAACTCAATGAGCAGTTCTTC
NA	few	TRBV10-3	TRBJ1-2	CAISSDGGGYTF	TGTGCCATCAGTTCGGACGGGGGTGGCTACACCTTC
NA	large	TRBV28	TRBJ2-5	CASSSRTRREETQYF	TGTGCCAGCAGTTCCCGGACACGTAGGGAAGAGACCCAGTACTTC
NA	NA	TRBV5-1	TRBJ2-5	CASSFGRSPTRGVQETQYF	TGCGCCAGCAGCTTTGGGAGGAGCCCTACTAGGGGTGTCCAAGAGACCCAGTACTTC
TRBD1	NA	TRBV6-1	TRBJ1-5	CASSERLTGHNQPQHF	TGTGCCAGCAGTGAACGCTTGACAGGGCACAATCAGCCCCAGCATTTT